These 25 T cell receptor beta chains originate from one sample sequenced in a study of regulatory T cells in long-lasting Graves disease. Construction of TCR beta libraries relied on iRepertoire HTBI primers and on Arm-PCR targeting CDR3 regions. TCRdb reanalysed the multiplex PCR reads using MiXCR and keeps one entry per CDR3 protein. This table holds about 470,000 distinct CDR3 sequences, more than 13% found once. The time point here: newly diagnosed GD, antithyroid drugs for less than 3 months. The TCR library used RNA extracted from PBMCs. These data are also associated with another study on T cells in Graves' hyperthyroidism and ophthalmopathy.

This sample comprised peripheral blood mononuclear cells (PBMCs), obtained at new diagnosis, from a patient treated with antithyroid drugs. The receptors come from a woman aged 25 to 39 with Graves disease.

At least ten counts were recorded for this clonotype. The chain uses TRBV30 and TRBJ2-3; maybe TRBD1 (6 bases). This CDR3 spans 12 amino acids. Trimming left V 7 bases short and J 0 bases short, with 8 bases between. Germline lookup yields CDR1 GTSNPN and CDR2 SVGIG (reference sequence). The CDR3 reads CAFGQSTDTQYF. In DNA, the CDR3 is TGTGCCTTCGGACAGAGCACAGATACGCAGTATTTT.

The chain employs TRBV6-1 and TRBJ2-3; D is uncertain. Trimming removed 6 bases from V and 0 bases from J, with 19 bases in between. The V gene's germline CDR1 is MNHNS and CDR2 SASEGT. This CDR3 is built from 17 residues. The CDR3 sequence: CASSKGGGWESTDTQYF. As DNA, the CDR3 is TGTGCCAGCAGCAAGGGTGGTGGGTGGGAAAGCACAGATACGCAGTATTTT.

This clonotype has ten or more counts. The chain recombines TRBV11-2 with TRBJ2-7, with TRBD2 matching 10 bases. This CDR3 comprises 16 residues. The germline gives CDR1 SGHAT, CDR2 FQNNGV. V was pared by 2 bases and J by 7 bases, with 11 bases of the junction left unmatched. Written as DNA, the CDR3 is TGTGCCAGCAGCTTAATTCGACTAGCGGGCGGTCGAGAGCAGTACTTC. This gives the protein CASSLIRLAGGREQYF.

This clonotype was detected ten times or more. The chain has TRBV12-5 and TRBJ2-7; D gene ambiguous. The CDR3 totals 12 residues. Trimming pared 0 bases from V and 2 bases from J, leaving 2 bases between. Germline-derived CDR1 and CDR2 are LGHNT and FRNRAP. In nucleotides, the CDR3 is TGTGCTAGTGGTTTGGTACCCTACGAGCAGTACTTC. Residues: CASGLVPYEQYF.

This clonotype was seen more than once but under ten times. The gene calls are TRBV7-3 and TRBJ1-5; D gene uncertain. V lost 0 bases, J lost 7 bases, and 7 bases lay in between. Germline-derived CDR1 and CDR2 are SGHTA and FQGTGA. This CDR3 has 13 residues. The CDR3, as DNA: TGTGCCAGCAGCTTAACATCGAGGCAGCCCCAGCATTTT. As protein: CASSLTSRQPQHF.

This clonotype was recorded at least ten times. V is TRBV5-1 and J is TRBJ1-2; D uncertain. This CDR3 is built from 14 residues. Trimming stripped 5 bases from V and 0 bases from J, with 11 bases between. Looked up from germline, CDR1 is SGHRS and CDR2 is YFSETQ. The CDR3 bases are TGCGCCAGCAGTTCCCCAGGAGCTAACTATGGCTACACCTTC. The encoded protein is CASSSPGANYGYTF.

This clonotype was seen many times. The CDR3 DNA is TGTGCCAGCAGACACGACAATGAGCAGTTCTTC. Translating it yields CASRHDNEQFF. The chain employs TRBV6-2 or TRBV6-3 and TRBJ2-1, with D hard to call. CDR3 length: 11 residues. CDR1 MNHEY and CDR2 SVGEGT come from the germline V gene. Trimming removed 6 bases at V and 5 bases at J, with 5 bases between.

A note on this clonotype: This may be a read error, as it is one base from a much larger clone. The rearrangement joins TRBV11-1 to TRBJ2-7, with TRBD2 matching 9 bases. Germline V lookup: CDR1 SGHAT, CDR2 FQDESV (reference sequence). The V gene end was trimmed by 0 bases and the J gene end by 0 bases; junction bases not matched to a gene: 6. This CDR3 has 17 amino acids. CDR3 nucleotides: TGTGCCAGCAGCTTAGCGAGGCTAGCGGGATACTCCTACGAGCAGTACTTC. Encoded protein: CASSLARLAGYSYEQYF.

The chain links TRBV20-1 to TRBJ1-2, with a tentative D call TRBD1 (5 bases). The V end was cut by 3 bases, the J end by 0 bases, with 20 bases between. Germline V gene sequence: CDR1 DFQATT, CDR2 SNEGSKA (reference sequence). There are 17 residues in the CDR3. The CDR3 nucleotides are TGCAGTGCTAGCCCGAAAGGGGTACGGGGGTCTAACTATGGCTACACCTTC. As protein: CSASPKGVRGSNYGYTF.

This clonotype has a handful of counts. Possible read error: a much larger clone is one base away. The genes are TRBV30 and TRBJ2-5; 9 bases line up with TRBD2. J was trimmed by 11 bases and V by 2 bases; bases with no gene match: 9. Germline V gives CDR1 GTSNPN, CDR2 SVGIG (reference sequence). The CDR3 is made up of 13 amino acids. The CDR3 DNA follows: TGTGCCTGGAGTACTAGCGGGTACAATGAGCAGTACTTC. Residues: CAWSTSGYNEQYF.

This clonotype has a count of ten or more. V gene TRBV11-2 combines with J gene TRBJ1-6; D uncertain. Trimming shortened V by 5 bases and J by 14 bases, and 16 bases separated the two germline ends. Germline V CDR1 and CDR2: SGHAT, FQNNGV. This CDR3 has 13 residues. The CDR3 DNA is TGTGCCAGCAGCCGCCCGGAGGTACGCTCCCTCCACTTT. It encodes CASSRPEVRSLHF.

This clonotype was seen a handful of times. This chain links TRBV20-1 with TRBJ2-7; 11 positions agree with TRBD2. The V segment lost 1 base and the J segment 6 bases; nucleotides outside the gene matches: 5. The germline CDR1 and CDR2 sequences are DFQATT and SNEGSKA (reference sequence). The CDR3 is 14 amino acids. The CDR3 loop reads CSARVSGRAAEQYF. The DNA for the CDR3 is TGCAGTGCTAGAGTTAGCGGGAGGGCAGCCGAGCAGTACTTC.

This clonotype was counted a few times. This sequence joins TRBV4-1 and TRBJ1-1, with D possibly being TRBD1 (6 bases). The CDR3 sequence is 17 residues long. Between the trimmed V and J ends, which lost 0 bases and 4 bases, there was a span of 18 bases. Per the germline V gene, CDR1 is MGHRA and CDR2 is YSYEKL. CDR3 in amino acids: CASSQEPTGLVGTEAFF. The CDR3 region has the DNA TGCGCCAGCAGCCAAGAGCCTACAGGGCTGGTTGGCACTGAAGCTTTCTTT.

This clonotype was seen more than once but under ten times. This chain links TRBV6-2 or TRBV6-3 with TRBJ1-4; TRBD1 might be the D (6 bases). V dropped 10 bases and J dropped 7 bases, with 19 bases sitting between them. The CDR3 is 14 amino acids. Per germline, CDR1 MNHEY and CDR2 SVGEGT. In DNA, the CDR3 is TGTGCCACAAACGACAGGCGAGACGGTGAAAAACTGTTTTTT. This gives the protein CATNDRRDGEKLFF.

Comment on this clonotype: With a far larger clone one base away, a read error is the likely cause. This CDR3 reads CAISADPTPDNYGYTF. CDR3 nucleotides: TGTGCCATCAGTGCGGATCCGACACCAGATAACTATGGCTACACCTTC. The gene calls are TRBV10-3 and TRBJ2-4; D remains unclear. The end of the DNA aligns better with TRBJ1-2, so the J call may be wrong. The CDR3 has 16 residues. Germline loops: CDR1 ENHRY, CDR2 SYGVKD.

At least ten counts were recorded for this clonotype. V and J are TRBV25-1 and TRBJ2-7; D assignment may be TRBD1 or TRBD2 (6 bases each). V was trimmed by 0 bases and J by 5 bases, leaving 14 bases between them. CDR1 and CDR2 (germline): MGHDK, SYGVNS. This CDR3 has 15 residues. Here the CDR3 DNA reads TGTGCCAGCAGTGAATACGGAGGGGGAGTAGACGAGCAGTACTTC. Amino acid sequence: CASSEYGGGVDEQYF.

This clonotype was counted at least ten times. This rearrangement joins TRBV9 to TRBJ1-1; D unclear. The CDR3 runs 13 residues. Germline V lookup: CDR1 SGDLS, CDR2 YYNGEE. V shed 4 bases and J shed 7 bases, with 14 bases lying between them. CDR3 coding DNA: TGTGCCAGCAGCACCCTGCCGGGGAATGAAGCTTTCTTT. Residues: CASSTLPGNEAFF.

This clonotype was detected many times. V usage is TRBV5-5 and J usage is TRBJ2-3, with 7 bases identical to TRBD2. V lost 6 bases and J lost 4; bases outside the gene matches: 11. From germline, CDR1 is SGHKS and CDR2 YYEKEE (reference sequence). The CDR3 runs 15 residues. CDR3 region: CASNLNGGEADTQYF. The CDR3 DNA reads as TGTGCCAGCAACCTGAATGGGGGGGAGGCAGATACGCAGTATTTT.

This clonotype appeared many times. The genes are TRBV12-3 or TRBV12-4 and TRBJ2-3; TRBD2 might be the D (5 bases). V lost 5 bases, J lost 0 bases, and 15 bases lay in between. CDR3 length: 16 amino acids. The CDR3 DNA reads TGTGCCAGCAGTCTGGTGGGGAGCATCAGCACAGATACGCAGTATTTT. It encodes CASSLVGSISTDTQYF.

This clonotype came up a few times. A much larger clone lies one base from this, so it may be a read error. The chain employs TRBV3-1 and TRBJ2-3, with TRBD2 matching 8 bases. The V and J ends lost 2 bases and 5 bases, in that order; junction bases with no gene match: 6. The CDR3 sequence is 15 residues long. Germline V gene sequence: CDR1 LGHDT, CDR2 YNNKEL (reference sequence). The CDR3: CASSQTLAAIDTQYF. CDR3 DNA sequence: TGTGCCAGCAGCCAAACACTAGCGGCTATAGATACGCAGTATTTT.

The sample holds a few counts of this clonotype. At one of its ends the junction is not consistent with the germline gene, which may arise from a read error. Here the CDR3 DNA reads TGTGCCAACAGCGGGGGCTCCGGGACAGAAGAGACCCAGTACTTC. Residues: CANSGGSGTEETQYF. The chain has TRBV5-6 and TRBJ2-5; perhaps TRBD2 as D (8 bases). The CDR3 loop spans 15 amino acids. Germline V gene sequence: CDR1 SGHDT, CDR2 YYEEEE.

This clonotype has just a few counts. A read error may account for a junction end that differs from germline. The CDR3 nucleotides read TGTGCCAGCAGCTCGATAGGGACGGCTAATGAAAGACTGTTTTTT. Protein product: CASSSIGTANERLFF. V and J are TRBV5-5 and TRBJ1-4; D possibly corresponds to TRBD1 (5 bases). CDR3 length: 15 amino acids. Germline lookup yields CDR1 SGHKS and CDR2 YYEKEE (reference sequence).

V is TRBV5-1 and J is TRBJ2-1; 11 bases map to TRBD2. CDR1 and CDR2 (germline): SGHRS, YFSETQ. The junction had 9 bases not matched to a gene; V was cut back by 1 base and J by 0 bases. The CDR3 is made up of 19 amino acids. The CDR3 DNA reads TGCGCCAGCAGCTTGCAAACTAGCGGGAGTGGGAGCTCCTACAATGAGCAGTTCTTC. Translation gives CASSLQTSGSGSSYNEQFF. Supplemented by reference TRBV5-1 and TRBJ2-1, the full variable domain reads KAGVTQTPRYLIKTRGQQVTLSCSPISGHRSVSWYQQTPGQGLQFLFEYFSETQRNKGNFPGRFSGRQFSNSRSEMNVSTLELGDSALYLCASSLQTSGSGSSYNEQFFGPGTRLTVL.

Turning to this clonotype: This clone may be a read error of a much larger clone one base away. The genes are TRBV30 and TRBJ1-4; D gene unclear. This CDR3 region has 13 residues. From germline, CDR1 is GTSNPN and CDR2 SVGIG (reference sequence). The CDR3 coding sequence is TGTGCCTGGAGGCGGGCAACTAATGAAAAACTGCTTTTT. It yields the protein CAWRRATNEKLLF. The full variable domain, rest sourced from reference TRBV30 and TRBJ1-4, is SQTIHQWPATLVQPVGSPLSLECTVEGTSNPNLYWYRQAAGRGLQLLFYSVGIGQISSEVPQNLSASRPQDRQFILSSKKLLLSDSGFYLCAWRRATNEKLLFGSGTQLSVL.

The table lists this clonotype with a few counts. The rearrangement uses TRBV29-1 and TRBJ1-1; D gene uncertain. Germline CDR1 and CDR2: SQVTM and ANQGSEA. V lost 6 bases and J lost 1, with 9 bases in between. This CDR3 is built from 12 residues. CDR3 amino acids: CSVRQQNTEAFF. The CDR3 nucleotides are TGCAGCGTCAGGCAGCAGAACACTGAAGCTTTCTTT.